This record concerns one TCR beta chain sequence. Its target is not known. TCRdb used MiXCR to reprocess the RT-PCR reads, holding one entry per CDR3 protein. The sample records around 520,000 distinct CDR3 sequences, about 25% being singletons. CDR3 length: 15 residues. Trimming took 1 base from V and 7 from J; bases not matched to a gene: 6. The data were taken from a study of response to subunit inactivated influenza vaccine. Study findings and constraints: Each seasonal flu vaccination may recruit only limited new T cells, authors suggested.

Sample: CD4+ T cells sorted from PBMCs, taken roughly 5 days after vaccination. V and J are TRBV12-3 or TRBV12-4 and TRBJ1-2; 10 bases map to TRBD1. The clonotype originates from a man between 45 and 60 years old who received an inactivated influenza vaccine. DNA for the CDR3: TGTGCCAGCAGTTTAGGAGGACAGGGGGTTGCTGGCTACACCTTC. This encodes CASSLGGQGVAGYTF.